Each of the 9 T cell receptor beta chains below was sequenced from the same sample in a study of beta chain features in type 1 diabetes. Notes on the study in general: When Type 1 diabetes patients were examined, their TCRB CDR3s proved moderately but significantly shorter in all four CD4+ subsets.

Their cognate antigens are unknown. Expressed TCRB transcripts were sequenced after all isolated RNA was converted to cDNA. Libraries were prepared by immunoSEQ multiplex PCR; TCRdb keeps only in-frame clonotypes and omits some of them. This table has some 250,000 clones, about 11% appearing once. The specimen sequenced was naive CD4+ T cells from blood. These receptors were collected from a young man with type 1 diabetes.

This clone occurred a few times. The chain combines TRBV9 with TRBJ1-1; tentative D call: TRBD1 (5 bases). Germline CDR1 and CDR2: SGDLS and YYNGEE. The ends were cut back, 0 bases at V and 4 bases at J, with 10 bases in the middle. The CDR3 spans 14 residues. The DNA of the CDR3 is TGTGCCAGCAGCGTAGTCAGGGCTGGCACTGAAGCTTTCTTT. Amino acids: CASSVVRAGTEAFF.

The chain combines TRBV7-9 with TRBJ2-1; 7 bases line up with TRBD2. J lost 10 bases, V lost 6 bases, and 6 bases had no gene match. This CDR3 region has 12 residues. The V gene's germline CDR1 is SEHNR and CDR2 FQNEAQ (reference sequence). The CDR3 sequence: CASSGPGLEQFF. The CDR3 DNA sequence: TGTGCCAGCAGTGGACCGGGACTAGAGCAGTTCTTC.

This sequence joins TRBV27 and TRBJ1-2; 9 bases match TRBD1. The germline gives CDR1 MNHEY, CDR2 SMNVEV (reference sequence). The V and J ends lost 1 base and 5 bases, in that order; junction bases with no gene match: 2. This CDR3 comprises 14 residues. The CDR3 is CASSLFGTGYGYTF. CDR3 DNA: TGTGCCAGCAGTTTATTCGGGACAGGGTATGGCTACACCTTC.

CDR3 in DNA: TGTGCCAGCAGCTTAGTAGGAGACAGGCCCTACAATGAGCAGTTCTTC. This translates into CASSLVGDRPYNEQFF. The J gene is TRBJ2-1, the V gene TRBV11-3, with D maybe TRBD1 (6 bases). This CDR3 has 16 residues. Trimming stripped 1 base from V and 2 bases from J, with 12 bases between. Germline V CDR1 and CDR2: SGHNT, YENEEA.

This clone appeared a few times. The V and J genes are TRBV7-9 and TRBJ2-3; D is possibly TRBD2 (5 bases). The V gene's germline CDR1 is SEHNR and CDR2 FQNEAQ (reference sequence). Deletions cut 4 bases from V and 1 base from J, with 15 bases between. The CDR3 totals 16 residues. The CDR3 bases are TGTGCCAGCAGCTACTCTAAGGACTCTCGCACAGATACGCAGTATTTT. Its translation is CASSYSKDSRTDTQYF.

The rearrangement joins TRBV7-3 to TRBJ2-3; 7 nucleotides agree with TRBD1. Trimming at V came to 4 bases and at J to 1 base, leaving 5 bases not matched to a gene. The CDR3 totals 15 residues. Germline CDR1 SGHTA, CDR2 FQGTGA. The CDR3 sequence is CASSSQGGGTDTQYF. The CDR3 nucleotides read TGTGCCAGCAGCTCCCAAGGGGGCGGCACAGATACGCAGTATTTT.

A word on this clone: Other DNA variants within this sample encode the same CDR3. The chain carries TRBV15 and TRBJ2-3; 12 bases agree with TRBD2. This CDR3 spans 16 amino acids. V gave up 1 base and J gave up 6 bases; unmatched junction bases: 5. From germline, CDR1 is LNHNV and CDR2 YYDKDF (reference sequence). The CDR3: CATSRASGGAGDTQYF. The CDR3, as DNA: TGTGCCACCAGCAGAGCTAGCGGGGGGGCAGGTGATACGCAGTATTTT.

The gene calls are TRBV5-4 and TRBJ2-1, with a possible D match to TRBD2 (7 bases). Germline lookup yields CDR1 SGHNT and CDR2 YYREEE (reference sequence). V was clipped by 4 bases and J by 10 bases, with 21 bases between them. This CDR3 has 15 residues. The CDR3 coding sequence is TGTGCCAGCAGCCCAGGTTGGGGGGGGCCAGAAGAGCAGTTCTTC. Its translation is CASSPGWGGPEEQFF.

CDR3 DNA sequence: TGCGCCAGCGGCTCGACAGAGAAAGAGACCCAGTACTTC. The encoded protein is CASGSTEKETQYF. This chain links TRBV5-1 with TRBJ2-5; weak D call: TRBD1 (5 bases). V was shortened by 7 bases and J by 3 bases, with 13 bases between the two germline ends. The CDR3 runs 13 residues. Germline lookup yields CDR1 SGHRS and CDR2 YFSETQ.